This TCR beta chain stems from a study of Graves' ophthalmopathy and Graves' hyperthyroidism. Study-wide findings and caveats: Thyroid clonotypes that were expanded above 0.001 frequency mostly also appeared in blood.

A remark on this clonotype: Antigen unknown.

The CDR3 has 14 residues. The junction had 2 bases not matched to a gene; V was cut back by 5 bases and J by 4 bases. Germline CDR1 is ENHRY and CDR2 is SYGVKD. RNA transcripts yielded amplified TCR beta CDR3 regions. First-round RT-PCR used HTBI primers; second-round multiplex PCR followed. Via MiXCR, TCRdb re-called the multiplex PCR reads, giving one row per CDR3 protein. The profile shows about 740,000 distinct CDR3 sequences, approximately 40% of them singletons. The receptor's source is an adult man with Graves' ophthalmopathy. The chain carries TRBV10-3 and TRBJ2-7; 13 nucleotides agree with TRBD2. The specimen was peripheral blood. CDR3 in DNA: TGTGCCATCAGTACTAGCGGGAGGGTATACGAGCAGTACTTC. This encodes CAISTSGRVYEQYF.